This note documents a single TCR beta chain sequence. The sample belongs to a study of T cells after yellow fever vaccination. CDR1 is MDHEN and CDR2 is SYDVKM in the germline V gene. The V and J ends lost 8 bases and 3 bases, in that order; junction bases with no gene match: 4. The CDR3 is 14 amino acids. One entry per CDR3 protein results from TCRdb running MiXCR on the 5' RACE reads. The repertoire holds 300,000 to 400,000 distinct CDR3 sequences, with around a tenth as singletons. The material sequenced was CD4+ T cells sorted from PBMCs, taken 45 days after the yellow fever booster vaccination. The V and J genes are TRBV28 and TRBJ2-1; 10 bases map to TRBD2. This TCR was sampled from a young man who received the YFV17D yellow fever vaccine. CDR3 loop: CASGLAGGYNEQFF. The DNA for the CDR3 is TGTGCCAGCGGATTAGCGGGGGGCTACAATGAGCAGTTCTTC. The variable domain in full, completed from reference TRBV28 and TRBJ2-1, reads DVKVTQSSRYLVKRTGEKVFLECVQDMDHENMFWYRQDPGLGLRLIYFSYDVKMKEKGDIPEGYSVSREKKERFSLILESASTNQTSMYLCASGLAGGYNEQFFGPGTRLTVL.